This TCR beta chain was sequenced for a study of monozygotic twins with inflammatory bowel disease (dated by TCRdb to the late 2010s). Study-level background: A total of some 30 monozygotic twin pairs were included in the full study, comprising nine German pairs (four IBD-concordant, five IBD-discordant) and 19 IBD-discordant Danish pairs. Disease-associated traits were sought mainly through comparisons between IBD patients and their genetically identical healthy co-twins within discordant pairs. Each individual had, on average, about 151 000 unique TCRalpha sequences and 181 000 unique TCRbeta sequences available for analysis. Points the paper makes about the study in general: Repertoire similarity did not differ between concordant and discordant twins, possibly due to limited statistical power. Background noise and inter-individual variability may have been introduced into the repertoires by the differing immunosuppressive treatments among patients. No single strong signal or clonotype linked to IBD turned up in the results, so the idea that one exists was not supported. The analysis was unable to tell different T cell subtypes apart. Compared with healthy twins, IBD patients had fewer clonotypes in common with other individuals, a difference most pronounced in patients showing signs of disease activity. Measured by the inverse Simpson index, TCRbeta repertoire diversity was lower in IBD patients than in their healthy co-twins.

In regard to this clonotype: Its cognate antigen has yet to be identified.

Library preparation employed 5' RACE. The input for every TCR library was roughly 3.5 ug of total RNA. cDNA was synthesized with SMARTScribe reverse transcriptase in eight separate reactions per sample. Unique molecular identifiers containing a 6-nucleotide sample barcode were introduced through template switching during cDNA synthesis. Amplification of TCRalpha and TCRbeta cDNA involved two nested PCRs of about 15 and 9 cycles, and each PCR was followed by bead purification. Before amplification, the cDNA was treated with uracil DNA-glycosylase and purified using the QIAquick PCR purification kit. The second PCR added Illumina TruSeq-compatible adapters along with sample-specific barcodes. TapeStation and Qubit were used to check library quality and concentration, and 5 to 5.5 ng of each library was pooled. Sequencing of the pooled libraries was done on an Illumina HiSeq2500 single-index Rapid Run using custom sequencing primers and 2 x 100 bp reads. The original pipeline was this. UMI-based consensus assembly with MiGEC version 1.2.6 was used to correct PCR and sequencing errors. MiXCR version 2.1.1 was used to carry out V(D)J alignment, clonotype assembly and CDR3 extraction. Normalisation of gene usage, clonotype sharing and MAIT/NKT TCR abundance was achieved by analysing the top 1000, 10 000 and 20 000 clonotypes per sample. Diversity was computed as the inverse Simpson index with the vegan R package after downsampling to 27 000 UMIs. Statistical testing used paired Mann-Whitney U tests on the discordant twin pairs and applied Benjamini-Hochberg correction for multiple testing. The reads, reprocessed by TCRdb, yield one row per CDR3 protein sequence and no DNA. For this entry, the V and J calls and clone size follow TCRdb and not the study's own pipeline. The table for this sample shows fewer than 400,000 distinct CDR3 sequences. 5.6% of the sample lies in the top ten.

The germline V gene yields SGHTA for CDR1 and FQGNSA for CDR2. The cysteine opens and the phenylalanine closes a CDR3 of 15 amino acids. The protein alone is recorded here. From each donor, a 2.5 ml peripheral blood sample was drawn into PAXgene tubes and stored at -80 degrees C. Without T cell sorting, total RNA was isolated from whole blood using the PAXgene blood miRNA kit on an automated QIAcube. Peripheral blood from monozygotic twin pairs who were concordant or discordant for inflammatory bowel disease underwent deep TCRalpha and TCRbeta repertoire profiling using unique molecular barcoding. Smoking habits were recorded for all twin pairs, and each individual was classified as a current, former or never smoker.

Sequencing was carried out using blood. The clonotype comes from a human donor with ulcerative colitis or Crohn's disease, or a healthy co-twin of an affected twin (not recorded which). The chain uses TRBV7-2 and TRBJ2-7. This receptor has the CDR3 CASSLKVGLVYEQYF.